Included here is one T cell receptor beta chain sequence, with context. Study processing details: Amplification from reference gene primers served as the basis for estimated nucleated cell counts. The data were produced by immunoSEQ multiplex PCR, yet TCRdb's version contains in-frame clones alone and is incomplete. Clone size and the V and J calls come from that table; the DNA yielded D and trimming. Among about 200,000 clones listed, roughly four fifths were seen once. These data are taken from a study of blood T cell repertoires in COVID-19. As for the study in general: Spain, Italy and the United States supplied samples that represented acute and convalescent COVID-19. In each case, the material was cDNA or gDNA derived from T cells, B-cell-depleted T cells, or PBMCs.

The CDR3 runs 12 residues. Germline V lookup: CDR1 SQVTM, CDR2 ANQGSEA. The germline V and J ends were trimmed by 0 bases and 6 bases, with 9 bases remaining between them. J is TRBJ2-7 and V is TRBV29-1, with D possibly TRBD2 on 6 matching bases. The source material was peripheral blood. This sequence was found in a woman aged 40 to 55 with acute or convalescent COVID-19. CDR3 DNA: TGCAGCGTTGAAGAGGGGGGTCTCGAGCAGTACTTC. As protein: CSVEEGGLEQYF.